This TCR beta chain came from a study of T cell responses to AZD1222 COVID-19 vaccine. Using immunoSEQ multiplex PCR, the repertoire was profiled, and TCRdb retains in-frame clones only, with some absent. The sample has 150,000 to 200,000 clones; around 90% are singletons. J lost 6 bases, V lost 10 bases, and 6 bases had no gene match. The CDR3 length is 13 residues. CDR1 is MNHEY and CDR2 is SVGAGI in the germline V gene. The clonotype was recovered from an adult in good health. V gene TRBV6-5 combines with J gene TRBJ1-6; the match to TRBD1 covers 7 bases. Sequenced material: peripheral blood, taken on day 0 of AZD1222 vaccination. The CDR3: CATSTGTNSPLHF. DNA of the CDR3: TGTGCCACCTCGACAGGGACTAATTCACCCCTCCACTTT.